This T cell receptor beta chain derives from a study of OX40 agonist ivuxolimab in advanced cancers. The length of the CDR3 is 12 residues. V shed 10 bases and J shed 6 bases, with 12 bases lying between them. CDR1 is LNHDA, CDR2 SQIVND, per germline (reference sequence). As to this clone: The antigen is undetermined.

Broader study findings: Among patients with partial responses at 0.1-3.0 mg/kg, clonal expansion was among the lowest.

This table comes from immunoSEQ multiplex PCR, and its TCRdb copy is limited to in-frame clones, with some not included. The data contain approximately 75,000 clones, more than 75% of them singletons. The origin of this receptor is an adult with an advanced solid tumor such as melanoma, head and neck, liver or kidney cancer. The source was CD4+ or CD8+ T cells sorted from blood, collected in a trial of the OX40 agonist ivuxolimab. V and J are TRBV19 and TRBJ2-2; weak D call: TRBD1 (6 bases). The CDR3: CATQQGSGELFF. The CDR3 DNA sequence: TGTGCCACACAACAGGGTTCCGGGGAGCTGTTTTTT.